This T cell receptor (beta chain) derives from a study of STAT5B mutations in CD4+ large granular lymphocyte leukemia. CDR1 is SGHVS, CDR2 FQNEAQ, per germline. CDR3 size: 16 residues. V gave up 1 base and J gave up 2 bases, with 15 bases separating them. The assay was run at survey level. Method: immunoSEQ multiplex PCR; TCRdb's copy keeps in-frame clones and lacks some. Here the sample spans tens of thousands of clones, nearly 80% being singletons. Overall study findings and caveats: Main leukemic clonotypes were patient-specific, but more than 20% appeared at low frequency elsewhere. Top patient clones used TRBV06 genes more often: 8/27 versus 2/35 in controls.

On this clone itself: What it binds is unknown.

This sequence joins TRBV7-8 and TRBJ2-7, with a tentative D call TRBD2 (6 bases). This sequence was found in a human donor in good health. Sequences were obtained from CD4+ T cells from blood buffy coats. The CDR3 region has the DNA TGTGCCAGCAGCTTAGGCCGGGGAGGAGGGACCTACGAGCAGTACTTC. Residues: CASSLGRGGGTYEQYF.